This T cell receptor beta chain is drawn from a study of beta chain features in type 1 diabetes. Findings and caveats of the study: Among type 1 diabetes patients, VDJ junctions had fewer insertions and more deletions. Sequencing the cDNA could make cells with high TCR expression show up more than they should. A PCR bias possibly favoring shorter templates would apply equally to patients and controls.

The germline gives CDR1 SGHDN, CDR2 FVKESK. This CDR3 spans 16 amino acids. The ends were cut back, 1 base at V and 2 bases at J, with 13 bases in the middle. CD4+ cells of the naive, central memory, regulatory and stem cell-like memory types were sorted via CD45RO/CCR7/CD25/CD127/CD95/CD27. A remark on this clone: The target antigen is unknown.

The isolated RNA, all of it, was reverse transcribed, so expressed TCRB transcripts were what got sequenced. Produced via immunoSEQ multiplex PCR; TCRdb's table is partial and in-frame only. The sample holds hundreds of thousands of clones, roughly 15% seen once. The chain couples TRBV14 to TRBJ2-3; either TRBD1 or TRBD2 may fit D (6 bases each). Source material: naive CD4+ T cells from blood. This sequence was found in a man between 18 and 29 years old in good health. CDR3 nucleotides: TGTGCCAGCAGCCAAGGAAACAGGGAGGCCACAGATACGCAGTATTTT. It encodes CASSQGNREATDTQYF.